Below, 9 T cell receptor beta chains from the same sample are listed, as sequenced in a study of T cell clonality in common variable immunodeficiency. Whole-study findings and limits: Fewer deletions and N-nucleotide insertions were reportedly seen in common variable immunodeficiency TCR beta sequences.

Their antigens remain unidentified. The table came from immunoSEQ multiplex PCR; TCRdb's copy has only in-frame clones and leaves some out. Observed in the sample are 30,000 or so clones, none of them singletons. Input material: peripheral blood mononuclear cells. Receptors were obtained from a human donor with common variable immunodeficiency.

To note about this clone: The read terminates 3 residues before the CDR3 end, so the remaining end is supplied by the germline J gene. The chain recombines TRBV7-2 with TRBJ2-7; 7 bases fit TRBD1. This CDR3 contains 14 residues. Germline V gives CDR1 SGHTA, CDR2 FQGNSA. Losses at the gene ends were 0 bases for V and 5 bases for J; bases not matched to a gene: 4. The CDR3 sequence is CASSLARGGNEQYF. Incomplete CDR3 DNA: TGTGCCAGCAGCTTAGCCCGAGGGGGCAACGAG.

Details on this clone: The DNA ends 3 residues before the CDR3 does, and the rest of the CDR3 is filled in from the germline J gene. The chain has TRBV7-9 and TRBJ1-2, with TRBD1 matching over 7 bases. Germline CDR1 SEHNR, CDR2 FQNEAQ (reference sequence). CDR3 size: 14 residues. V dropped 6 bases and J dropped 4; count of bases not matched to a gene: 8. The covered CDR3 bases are TGTGCCAGCAGTGGGAAACAGGGGATCTATGGC. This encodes CASSGKQGIYG. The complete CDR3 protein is CASSGKQGIYGYTF.

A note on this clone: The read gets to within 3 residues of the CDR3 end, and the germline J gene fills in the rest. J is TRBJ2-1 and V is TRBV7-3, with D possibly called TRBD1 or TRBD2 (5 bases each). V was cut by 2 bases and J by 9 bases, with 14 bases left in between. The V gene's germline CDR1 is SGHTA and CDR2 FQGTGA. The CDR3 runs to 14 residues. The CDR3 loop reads CASSLGRGEGEQFF. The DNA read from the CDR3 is TGTGCCAGCAGCTTAGGTAGGGGAGAGGGTGAG.

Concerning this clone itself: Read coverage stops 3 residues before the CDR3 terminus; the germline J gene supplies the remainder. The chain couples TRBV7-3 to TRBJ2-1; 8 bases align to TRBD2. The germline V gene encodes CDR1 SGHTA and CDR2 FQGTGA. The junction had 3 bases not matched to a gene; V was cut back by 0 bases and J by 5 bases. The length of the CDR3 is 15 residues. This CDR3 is CASSLTRGVNNEQFF. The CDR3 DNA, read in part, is TGTGCCAGCAGCTTAACGCGGGGGGTTAACAATGAG.

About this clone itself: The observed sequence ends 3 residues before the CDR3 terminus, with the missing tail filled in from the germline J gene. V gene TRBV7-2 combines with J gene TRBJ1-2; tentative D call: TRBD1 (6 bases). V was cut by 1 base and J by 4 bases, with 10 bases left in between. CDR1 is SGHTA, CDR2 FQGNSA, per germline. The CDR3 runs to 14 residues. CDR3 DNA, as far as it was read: TGTGCCAGCAGCTTAGACAGGGAGGGCTATGGC. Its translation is CASSLDREGYG. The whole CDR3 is CASSLDREGYGYTF.

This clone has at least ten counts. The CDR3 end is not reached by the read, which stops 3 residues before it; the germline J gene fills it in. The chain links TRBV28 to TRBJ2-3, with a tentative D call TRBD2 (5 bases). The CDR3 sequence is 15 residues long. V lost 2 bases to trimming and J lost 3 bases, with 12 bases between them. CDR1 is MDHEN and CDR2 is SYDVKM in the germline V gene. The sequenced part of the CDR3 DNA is TGTGCCAGCAGTTTAACAAGGGTAGCGACAGATACG. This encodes CASSLTRVATDT. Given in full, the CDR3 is CASSLTRVATDTQYF. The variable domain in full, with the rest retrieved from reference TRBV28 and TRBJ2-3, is DVKVTQSSRYLVKRTGEKVFLECVQDMDHENMFWYRQDPGLGLRLIYFSYDVKMKEKGDIPEGYSVSREKKERFSLILESASTNQTSMYLCASSLTRVATDTQYFGPGTRLTVL.

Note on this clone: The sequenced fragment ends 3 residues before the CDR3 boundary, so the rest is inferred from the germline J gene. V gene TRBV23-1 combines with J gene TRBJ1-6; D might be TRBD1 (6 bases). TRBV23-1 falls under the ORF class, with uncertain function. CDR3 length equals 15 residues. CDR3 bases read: TGCGCCAGCAGTCAATTGAAACAGGGACCGTTTCCC. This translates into CASSQLKQGPFP. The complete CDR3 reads CASSQLKQGPFPLHF.

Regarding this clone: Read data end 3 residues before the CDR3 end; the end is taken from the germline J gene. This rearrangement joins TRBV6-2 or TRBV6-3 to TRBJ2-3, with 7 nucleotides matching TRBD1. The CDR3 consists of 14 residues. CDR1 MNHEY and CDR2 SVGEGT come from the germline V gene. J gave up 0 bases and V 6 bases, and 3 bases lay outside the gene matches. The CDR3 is CASRWDSSTDTQYF. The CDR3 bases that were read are TGTGCCAGCAGGTGGGACAGCAGCACAGATACG.

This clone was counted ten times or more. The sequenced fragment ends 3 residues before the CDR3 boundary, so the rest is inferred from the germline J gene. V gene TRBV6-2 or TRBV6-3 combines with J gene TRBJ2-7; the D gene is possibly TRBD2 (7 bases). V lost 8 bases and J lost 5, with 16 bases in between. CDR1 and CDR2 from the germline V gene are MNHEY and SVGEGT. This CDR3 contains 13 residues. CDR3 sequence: CASEPGGNNEQYF. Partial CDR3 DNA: TGTGCCAGCGAACCGGGGGGCAACAACGAG.